The next 15 T cell receptor beta chains were all read from a single sample in a study of identical twins. MiXCR, applied by TCRdb to the 5' RACE reads, yields one record per CDR3 protein. The sample consists of roughly 280,000 distinct CDR3 sequences, just under 9.5% of them appearing once. Separately, the same data were catalogued under a study of yellow fever vaccine responses in identical twins.

The source material was CD8+ T cells sorted from blood. These receptor sequences come from a woman aged 18 to 35 in good health.

This chain joins TRBV29-1 and TRBJ1-2; D is unclear. With 3 bases removed from V and 5 bases from J, the gap between germline ends came to 19 bases. Germline loops: CDR1 SQVTM, CDR2 ANQGSEA. The CDR3 has 15 amino acids. The CDR3 DNA reads TGCAGCGTTGAGAGAGGTGCGGGTGGGAGTTATGGCTACACCTTC. It translates to CSVERGAGGSYGYTF.

A few counts support this clonotype. Written as DNA, the CDR3 is TGTGCCAGCAGACTAACCGGGACGAAGTCACCCCTCCACTTT. This translates into CASRLTGTKSPLHF. This rearrangement joins TRBV5-5 to TRBJ1-6, with a weak D call TRBD1 (5 bases). V was clipped by 5 bases and J by 10 bases, with 16 bases between them. Germline CDR1 reads SGHKS; CDR2 reads YYEKEE (reference sequence). The CDR3 runs 14 residues.

This clonotype has a handful of counts. The CDR3 region is CASSLANRELRETQYF. CDR3 DNA: TGTGCCAGCAGTTTGGCCAACAGGGAATTACGAGAGACCCAGTACTTC. V gene TRBV12-3 or TRBV12-4 combines with J gene TRBJ2-5, with D tentatively TRBD1 (6 bases). This CDR3 comprises 16 residues. V lost 3 bases, J lost 4 bases, and 18 bases lay in between.

A few counts support this clonotype. The chain has TRBV7-9 and TRBJ2-2; 13 positions agree with TRBD2. This CDR3 contains 15 residues. J lost 6 bases, V lost 6 bases, and 4 bases had no gene match. The germline gives CDR1 SEHNR, CDR2 FQNEAQ (reference sequence). DNA for the CDR3: TGTGCCAGCAGGCGGACTAGCGGGAGATCCGGGGAGCTGTTTTTT. It codes for CASRRTSGRSGELFF.

This sequence joins TRBV7-2 and TRBJ2-5, with D perhaps matching TRBD1 or TRBD2 (5 bases each). V gave up 5 bases and J gave up 1 base, with 14 bases separating them. Germline values: CDR1 SGHTA, CDR2 FQGNSA. This CDR3 has 15 amino acids. CDR3 nucleotide sequence: TGTGCCAGCAGCCAGGGACCGACCATCCAAGAGACCCAGTACTTC. Amino acids: CASSQGPTIQETQYF.

This clonotype has a handful of counts. The chain employs TRBV24-1 and TRBJ1-1; weak D call: TRBD1 (6 bases). The CDR3 covers 14 residues. CDR1 and CDR2 from the germline V gene are KGHDR and SFDVKD. V was cut by 2 bases and J by 8 bases, with 14 bases left in between. The DNA of the CDR3 is TGTGCCACCAGTGATTCGGGGAACAGGGTAGAAGCTTTCTTT. Protein sequence: CATSDSGNRVEAFF.

This clonotype was detected many times. V is TRBV12-3 or TRBV12-4 and J is TRBJ2-7, with D unclear. There are 12 residues in the CDR3. The V end was cut by 5 bases, the J end by 0 bases, with 5 bases between. The CDR3 sequence: CASSVSSYEQYF. As DNA, the CDR3 is TGTGCCAGCAGTGTGAGCTCCTACGAGCAGTACTTC.

This CDR3 reads CASSPPAYTEAFF. The CDR3 DNA is TGTGCCAGCAGCCCGCCGGCCTACACTGAAGCTTTCTTT. V usage is TRBV7-9 and J usage is TRBJ1-1; D uncertain. Trimming removed 5 bases from V and 3 bases from J, with 10 bases in between. This CDR3 contains 13 residues. The germline V gene encodes CDR1 SEHNR and CDR2 FQNEAQ (reference sequence).

This clonotype appeared many times. This sequence joins TRBV9 and TRBJ2-7; D gene ambiguous. Germline V gene sequence: CDR1 SGDLS, CDR2 YYNGEE. CDR3 length: 13 amino acids. Trimming pared 0 bases from V and 2 bases from J, leaving 6 bases between. CDR3 in amino acids: CASSVDSTYEQYF. The CDR3, as DNA: TGTGCCAGCAGCGTAGACAGCACCTACGAGCAGTACTTC.

The chain uses TRBV20-1 and TRBJ2-5; D possibly corresponds to TRBD1 (7 bases). The CDR3 spans 13 residues. Germline CDR1 reads DFQATT; CDR2 reads SNEGSKA (reference sequence). V was trimmed by 0 bases and J by 3 bases, leaving 8 bases between them. The CDR3 sequence: CSARDRGEETQYF. Here the CDR3 DNA reads TGCAGTGCTAGAGACAGGGGGGAAGAGACCCAGTACTTC.

Only a few counts were recorded for this clonotype. The chain couples TRBV28 to TRBJ2-1; no reliable D call. The CDR3 covers 14 residues. Trimming pared 1 base from V and 4 bases from J, leaving 8 bases between. Germline V gives CDR1 MDHEN, CDR2 SYDVKM. CDR3 bases: TGTGCCAGCAGTTTATCGTCCGATTACAATGAGCAGTTCTTC. As protein: CASSLSSDYNEQFF.

This clonotype was picked up many times. The chain joins TRBV7-9 to TRBJ2-4; tentative D call: TRBD1 (5 bases). Germline-derived CDR1 and CDR2 are SEHNR and FQNEAQ (reference sequence). The CDR3 runs to 14 residues. Trimming removed 4 bases at V and 6 bases at J, with 13 bases between. As DNA, the CDR3 is TGTGCCAGCAGCTCGACAGACCGATTAAACATTCAGTACTTC. Translated, it gives CASSSTDRLNIQYF.

There are many counts of this clonotype. This chain joins TRBV4-1 and TRBJ2-7; no clear D. CDR1 MGHRA and CDR2 YSYEKL come from the germline V gene. The CDR3 contains 15 residues. V was cut by 0 bases and J by 6 bases, with 15 bases left in between. CDR3 in amino acids: CASSQDRLEHGEQYF. The DNA of the CDR3 is TGCGCCAGCAGCCAAGATAGGTTGGAGCACGGCGAGCAGTACTTC.

With respect to this clonotype: At one end, the junction sequence differs from germline, possibly due to a read error. V usage is TRBV12-3 or TRBV12-4 and J usage is TRBJ1-2; tentative D call: TRBD1 (6 bases). The CDR3 length is 15 residues. The CDR3 spells CASSLTVQGNYGYIF. CDR3 in DNA: TGTGCCAGCAGTTTAACGGTACAGGGCAACTATGGCTACATCTTC.

This clonotype has just a few counts. This chain uses TRBV6-5 with TRBJ1-1; no clear D gene. Between the trimmed V and J ends, which lost 2 bases and 8 bases, there was a span of 15 bases. The CDR3 has 14 residues. Germline values: CDR1 MNHEY, CDR2 SVGAGI. This chain's CDR3 is CASSYSLRPDEAFF. CDR3 nucleotides: TGTGCCAGCAGTTACAGTCTCCGACCGGACGAAGCTTTCTTT.